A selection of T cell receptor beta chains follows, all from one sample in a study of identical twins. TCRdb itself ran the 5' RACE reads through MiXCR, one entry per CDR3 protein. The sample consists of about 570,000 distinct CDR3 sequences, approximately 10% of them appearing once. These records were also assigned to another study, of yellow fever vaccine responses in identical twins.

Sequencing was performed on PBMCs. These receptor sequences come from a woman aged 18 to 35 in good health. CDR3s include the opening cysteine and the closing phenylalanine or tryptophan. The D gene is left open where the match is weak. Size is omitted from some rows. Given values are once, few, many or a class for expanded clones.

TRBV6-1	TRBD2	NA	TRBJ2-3	CASSDRTSGVTDTQYF	TGTGCCAGCAGTGATCGGACTAGCGGGGTCACAGATACGCAGTATTTT
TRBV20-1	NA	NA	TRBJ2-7	CSAQGSATYEQYF	TGCAGTGCTCAGGGGTCAGCTACCTACGAGCAGTACTTC
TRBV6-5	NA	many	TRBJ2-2	CASVHREASTGELFF	TGTGCCAGCGTTCACAGGGAGGCCAGCACCGGGGAGCTGTTTTTT
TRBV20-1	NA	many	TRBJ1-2	CSAKPGWSYTF	TGCAGTGCAAAACCGGGGTGGAGCTACACCTTC
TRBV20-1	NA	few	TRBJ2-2	CSARDLDRPNTGELFF	TGCAGTGCTAGAGATCTCGACAGGCCCAACACCGGGGAGCTGTTTTTT
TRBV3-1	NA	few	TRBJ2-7	CASSQDSRVLHF	TGTGCCAGCAGCCAAGATTCTAGGGTACTGCACTTC
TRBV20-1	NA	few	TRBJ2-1	CSARGWGQNEQFF	TGCAGTGCTAGAGGCTGGGGCCAGAATGAGCAGTTCTTC
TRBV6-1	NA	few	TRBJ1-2	CASNRLAHGYTF	TGTGCCAGCAACCGACTGGCTCATGGCTACACCTTC
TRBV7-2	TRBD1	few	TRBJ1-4	CASRETGAGEKLFF	TGTGCCAGCAGGGAGACAGGGGCCGGGGAAAAACTGTTTTTT
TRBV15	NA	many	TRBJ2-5	CATSSISGKQETQYF	TGTGCCACCAGCAGTATTAGCGGAAAGCAAGAGACCCAGTACTTC
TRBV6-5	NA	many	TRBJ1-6	CASSYASRADSPLHF	TGTGCCAGCAGTTATGCGAGTAGAGCGGATTCACCCCTCCACTTT
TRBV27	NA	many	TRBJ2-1	CASSLSEPHNEQFF	TGTGCCAGCAGTTTATCAGAGCCCCACAATGAGCAGTTCTTC
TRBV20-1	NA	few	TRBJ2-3	CSARDPSTFSTDTQYF	TGCAGTGCTAGAGATCCCTCGACCTTTAGCACAGATACGCAGTATTTT
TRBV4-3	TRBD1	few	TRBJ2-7	CASSQDLGTGTGVNEQYF	TGCGCCAGCAGCCAAGATTTGGGAACCGGGACAGGGGTGAACGAGCAGTACTTC
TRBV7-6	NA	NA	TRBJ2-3	CASSLAVRLKATDTQYF	TGTGCCAGCAGCTTAGCCGTTAGACTAAAGGCCACAGATACGCAGTATTTT
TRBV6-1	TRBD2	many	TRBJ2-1	CASTGLAGGSSYNEQFF	TGTGCCAGCACTGGACTAGCGGGAGGGAGCTCCTACAATGAGCAGTTCTTC
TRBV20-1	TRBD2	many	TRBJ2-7	CSAGPGTMVYEQYF	TGCAGTGCTGGCCCCGGGACTATGGTCTACGAGCAGTACTTC
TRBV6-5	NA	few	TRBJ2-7	CASSYGQGWNYEQYF	TGTGCCAGCAGTTACGGGCAGGGCTGGAACTACGAGCAGTACTTC